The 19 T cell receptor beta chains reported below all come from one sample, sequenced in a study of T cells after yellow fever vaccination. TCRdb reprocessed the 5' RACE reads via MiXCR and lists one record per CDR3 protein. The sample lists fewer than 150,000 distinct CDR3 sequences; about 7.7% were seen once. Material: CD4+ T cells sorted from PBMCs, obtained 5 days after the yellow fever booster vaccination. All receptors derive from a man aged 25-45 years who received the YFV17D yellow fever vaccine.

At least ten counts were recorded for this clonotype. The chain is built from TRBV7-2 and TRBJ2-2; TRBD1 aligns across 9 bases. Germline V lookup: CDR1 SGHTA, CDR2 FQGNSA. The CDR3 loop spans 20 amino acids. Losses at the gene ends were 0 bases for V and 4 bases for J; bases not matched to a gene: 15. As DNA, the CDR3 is TGTGCCAGCAGCTTAGCGCTAGGACAGGGGCGAAGACTGACCACCGGGGAGCTGTTTTTT. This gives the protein CASSLALGQGRRLTTGELFF.

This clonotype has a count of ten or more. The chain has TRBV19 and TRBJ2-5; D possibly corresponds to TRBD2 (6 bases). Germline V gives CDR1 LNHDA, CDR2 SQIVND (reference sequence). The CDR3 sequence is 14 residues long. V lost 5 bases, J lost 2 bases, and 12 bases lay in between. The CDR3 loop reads CASSRGTLQETQYF. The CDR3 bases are TGTGCCAGTAGTCGCGGGACTCTACAAGAGACCCAGTACTTC. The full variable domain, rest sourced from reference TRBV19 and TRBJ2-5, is DGGITQSPKYLFRKEGQNVTLSCEQNLNHDAMYWYRQDPGQGLRLIYYSQIVNDFQKGDIAEGYSVSREKKESFPLTVTSAQKNPTAFYLCASSRGTLQETQYFGPGTRLLVL.

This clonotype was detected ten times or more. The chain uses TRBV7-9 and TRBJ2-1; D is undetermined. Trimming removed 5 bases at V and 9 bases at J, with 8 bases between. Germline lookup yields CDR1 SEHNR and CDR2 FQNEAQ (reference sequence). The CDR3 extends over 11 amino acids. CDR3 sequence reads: CASSETVEQFF. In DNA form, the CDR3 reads TGTGCCAGCAGCGAGACTGTTGAGCAGTTCTTC.

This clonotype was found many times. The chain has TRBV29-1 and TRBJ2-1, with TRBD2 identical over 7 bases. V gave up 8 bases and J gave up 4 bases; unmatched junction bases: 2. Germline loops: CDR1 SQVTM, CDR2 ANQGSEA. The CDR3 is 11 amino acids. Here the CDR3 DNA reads TGCAGCCTCGGGGGGTACAATGAGCAGTTCTTC. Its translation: CSLGGYNEQFF.

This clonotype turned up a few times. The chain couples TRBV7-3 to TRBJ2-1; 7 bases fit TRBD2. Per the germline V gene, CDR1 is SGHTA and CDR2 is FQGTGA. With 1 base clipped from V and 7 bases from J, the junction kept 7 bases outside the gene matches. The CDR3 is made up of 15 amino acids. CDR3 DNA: TGTGCCAGCAGCTTAAATGGACTAGACTGGAATGAGCAGTTCTTC. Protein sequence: CASSLNGLDWNEQFF.

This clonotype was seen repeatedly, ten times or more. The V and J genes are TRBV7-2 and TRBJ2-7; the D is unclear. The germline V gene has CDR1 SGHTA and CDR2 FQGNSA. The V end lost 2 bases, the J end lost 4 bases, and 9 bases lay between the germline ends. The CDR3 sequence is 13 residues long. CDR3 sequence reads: CASSLQGYYEQYF. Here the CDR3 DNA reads TGTGCCAGCAGCTTACAAGGTTATTACGAGCAGTACTTC.

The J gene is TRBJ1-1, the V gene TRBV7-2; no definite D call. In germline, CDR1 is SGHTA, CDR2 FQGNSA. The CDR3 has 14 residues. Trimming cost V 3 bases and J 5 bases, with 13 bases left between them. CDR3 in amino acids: CASSFQVFGTEAFF. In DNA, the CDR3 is TGTGCCAGCAGCTTTCAGGTCTTTGGGACTGAAGCTTTCTTT. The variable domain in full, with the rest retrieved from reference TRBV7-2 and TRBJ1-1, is GAGVSQSPSNKVTEKGKDVELRCDPISGHTALYWYRQSLGQGLEFLIYFQGNSAPDKSGLPSDRFSAERTGGSVSTLTIQRTQQEDSAVYLCASSFQVFGTEAFFGQGTRLTVV.

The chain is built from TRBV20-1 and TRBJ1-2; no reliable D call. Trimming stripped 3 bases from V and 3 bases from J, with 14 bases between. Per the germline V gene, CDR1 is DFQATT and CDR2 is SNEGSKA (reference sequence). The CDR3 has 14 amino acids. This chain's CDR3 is CSARLFSDYYGYTF. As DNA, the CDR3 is TGCAGTGCTAGGCTCTTCAGTGACTACTATGGCTACACCTTC.

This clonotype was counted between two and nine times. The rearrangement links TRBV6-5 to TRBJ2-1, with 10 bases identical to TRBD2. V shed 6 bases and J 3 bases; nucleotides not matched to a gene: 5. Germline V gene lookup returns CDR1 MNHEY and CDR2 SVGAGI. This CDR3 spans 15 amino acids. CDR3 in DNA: TGTGCCAGCAGAGGTACTAGCGGGAACTACAATGAGCAGTTCTTC. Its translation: CASRGTSGNYNEQFF.

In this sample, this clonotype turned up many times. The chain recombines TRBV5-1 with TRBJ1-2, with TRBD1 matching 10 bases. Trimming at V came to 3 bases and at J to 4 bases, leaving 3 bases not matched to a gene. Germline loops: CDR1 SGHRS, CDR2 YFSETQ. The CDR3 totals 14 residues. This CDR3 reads CASSSGQGGYGYTF. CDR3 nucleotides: TGCGCCAGCAGCTCCGGACAGGGGGGCTATGGCTACACCTTC. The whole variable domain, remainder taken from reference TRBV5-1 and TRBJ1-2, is KAGVTQTPRYLIKTRGQQVTLSCSPISGHRSVSWYQQTPGQGLQFLFEYFSETQRNKGNFPGRFSGRQFSNSRSEMNVSTLELGDSALYLCASSSGQGGYGYTFGSGTRLTVV.

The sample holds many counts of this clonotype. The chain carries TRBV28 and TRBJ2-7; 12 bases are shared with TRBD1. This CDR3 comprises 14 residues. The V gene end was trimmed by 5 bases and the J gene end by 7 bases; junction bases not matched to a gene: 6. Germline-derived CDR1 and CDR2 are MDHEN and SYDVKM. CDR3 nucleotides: TGTGCCAGCAGTGGGACAGGGGGCCTTAAAGAGCAGTACTTC. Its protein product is CASSGTGGLKEQYF.

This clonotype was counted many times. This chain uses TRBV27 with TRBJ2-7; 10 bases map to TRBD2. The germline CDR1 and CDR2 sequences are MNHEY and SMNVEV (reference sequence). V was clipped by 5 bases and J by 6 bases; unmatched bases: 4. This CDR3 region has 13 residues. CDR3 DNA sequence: TGTGCCAGCAGTCCTAGCGGGAGCCGCGAGCAGTACTTC. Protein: CASSPSGSREQYF.

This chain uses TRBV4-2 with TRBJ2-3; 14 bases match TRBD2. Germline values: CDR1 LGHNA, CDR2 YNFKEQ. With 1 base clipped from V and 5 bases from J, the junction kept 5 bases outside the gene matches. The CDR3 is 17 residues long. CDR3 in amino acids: CASSQVGGLAGVDTQYF. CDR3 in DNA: TGTGCCAGCAGCCAAGTTGGGGGACTAGCGGGAGTAGATACGCAGTATTTT.

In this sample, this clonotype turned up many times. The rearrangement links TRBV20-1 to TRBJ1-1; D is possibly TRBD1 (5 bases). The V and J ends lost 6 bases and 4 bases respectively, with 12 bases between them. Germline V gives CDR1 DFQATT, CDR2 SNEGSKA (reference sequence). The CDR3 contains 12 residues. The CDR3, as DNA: TGCAGTGCCGGGGGGGGTAGCACTGAAGCTTTCTTT. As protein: CSAGGGSTEAFF.

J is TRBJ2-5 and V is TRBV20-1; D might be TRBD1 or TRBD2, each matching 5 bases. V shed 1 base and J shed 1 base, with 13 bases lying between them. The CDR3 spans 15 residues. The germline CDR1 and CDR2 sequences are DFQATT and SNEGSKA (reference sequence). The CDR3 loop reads CSARGPGRTQETQYF. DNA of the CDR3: TGCAGTGCTAGAGGCCCGGGACGGACCCAAGAGACCCAGTACTTC.

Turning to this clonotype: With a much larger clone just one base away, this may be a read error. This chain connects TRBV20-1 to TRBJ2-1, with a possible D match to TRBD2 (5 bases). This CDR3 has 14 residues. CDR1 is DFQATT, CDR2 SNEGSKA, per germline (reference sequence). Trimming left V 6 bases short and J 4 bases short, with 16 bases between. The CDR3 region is CSAPKEGVYNEQFF. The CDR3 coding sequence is TGCAGTGCCCCCAAAGAGGGAGTGTACAATGAGCAGTTCTTC.

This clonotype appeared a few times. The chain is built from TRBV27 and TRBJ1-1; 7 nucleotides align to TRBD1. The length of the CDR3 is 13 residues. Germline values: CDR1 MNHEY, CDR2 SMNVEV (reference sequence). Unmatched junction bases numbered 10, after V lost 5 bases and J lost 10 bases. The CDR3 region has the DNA TGTGCCAGCAGTGGGGGTAACAGGGGTGGAGCTTTCTTT. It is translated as CASSGGNRGGAFF.

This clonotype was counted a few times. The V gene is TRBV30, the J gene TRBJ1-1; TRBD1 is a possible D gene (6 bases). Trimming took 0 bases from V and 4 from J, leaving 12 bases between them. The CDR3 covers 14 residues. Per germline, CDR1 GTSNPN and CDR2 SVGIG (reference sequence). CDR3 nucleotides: TGTGCCTGGAGTGTCACAGGGCGAGGCACTGAAGCTTTCTTT. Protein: CAWSVTGRGTEAFF.

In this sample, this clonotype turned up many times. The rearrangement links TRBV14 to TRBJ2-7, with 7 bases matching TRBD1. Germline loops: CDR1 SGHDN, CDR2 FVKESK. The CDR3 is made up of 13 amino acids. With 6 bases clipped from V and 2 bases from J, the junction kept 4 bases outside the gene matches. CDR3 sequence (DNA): TGTGCCAGCAGGCAACAGGGGACCTACGAGCAGTACTTC. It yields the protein CASRQQGTYEQYF.